The entry below gives a single TCR beta chain sequence along with its context. Antigen unknown. Assay: immunoSEQ multiplex PCR; the TCRdb copy retains only in-frame clones and omits some. The data show some 50,000 clones, with 74% seen just once and more than 13% held by the top ten. These data originate in a study of vaccination effects on CD4 cells after COVID-19. Study-wide results and caveats: Healthy vaccinees showed cross-reactivity with common cold coronaviruses in only 1 of 255 vaccine-induced clones.

After expansion with viral peptide pools in the ViraFEST assay, antigen-specific CD4+ T cells were sequenced. Investigators separated out CD4+ T cells once approximately 9 days of culture had passed. Two doses of BNT162b2 or mRNA-1273 vaccine were administered to participants. Unmatched junction bases numbered 7, after V lost 4 bases and J lost 7 bases. Germline assignment: CDR1 SGHKS and CDR2 YYEKEE (reference sequence). The CDR3 consists of 14 residues. This material consisted of CD4+ T cells from PBMCs cultured with HCoV-OC43 spike peptides, taken after COVID-19 vaccination. The sample's subset: HCoV-OC43 spike overlapping peptide pool stimulation. The receptor was isolated from a human donor who received a COVID-19 vaccine. This chain joins TRBV5-5 and TRBJ2-1, with 8 bases that match TRBD1. Here the CDR3 reads CASSGTGGWNEQFF. The CDR3, as DNA: TGTGCCAGCAGCGGAACAGGGGGGTGGAATGAGCAGTTCTTC.